Following are 9 T cell receptor beta chains from one sample sequenced in a study of cytomegalovirus exposure and HLA in healthy donors (dated by TCRdb to between 2016 and 2019). The library relied on the immunoSEQ multiplex PCR assay. The multiplex PCR relied on a mix of 60 forward primers for TCR Vbeta segments and 13 reverse primers for TCR Jbeta segments. TCRdb took this table from immuneACCESS and kept in-frame rearrangements with V and J called. Such tables lack part of the clones; where checked against another copy, unresolved V genes explain under half of the gap, and the rest is unexplained. This sample is represented by some 150,000 clones; around three quarters of them were singletons. The top ten constitute over 2% of the sample. Sample: PBMCs. The receptors come from a woman in her forties or fifties in good health and CMV-seronegative.

The chain recombines TRBV7-9 with TRBJ2-5; D may be TRBD2 (7 bases). Germline loops: CDR1 SEHNR, CDR2 FQNEAQ (reference sequence). Deletions cut 1 base from V and 4 bases from J, with 10 bases between. The CDR3 has 14 amino acids. CDR3: CASSLEGGPETQYF. The CDR3 DNA is TGTGCCAGCAGCTTAGAGGGGGGGCCAGAGACCCAGTACTTC.

This clone appeared once. V gene TRBV7-9 combines with J gene TRBJ2-7, with D possibly being TRBD1 (6 bases). CDR3 length equals 14 residues. Germline CDR1 SEHNR, CDR2 FQNEAQ (reference sequence). Trimming left V 5 bases short and J 3 bases short, with 14 bases between. CDR3 sequence: CASSDDRSFYEQYF. The CDR3 bases are TGTGCCAGCAGCGACGACAGGTCTTTCTACGAGCAGTACTTC.

In DNA form, the CDR3 reads TGCGCCAGCAGCCCCGGTGTCCTACTCGGTGGCTACACCTTC. Protein sequence: CASSPGVLLGGYTF. The chain uses TRBV4-3 and TRBJ1-2; no reliable D call. Trimming shortened V by 4 bases and J by 7 bases, and 16 bases separated the two germline ends. The CDR3 is 14 amino acids. Germline CDR1 is LGHNA and CDR2 is YSLEER.

A single count supports this clone. The rearrangement links TRBV10-2 to TRBJ1-1; 12 bases line up with TRBD1. Germline V CDR1 and CDR2: WSHSY, SAAADI. V trimming: 8 bases; J trimming: 11 bases; junction bases outside the gene matches: 12. The CDR3 has 14 residues. The CDR3 spells CASGPGQGASRAFF. CDR3 DNA sequence: TGCGCCAGCGGACCGGGACAGGGGGCCTCTAGGGCTTTCTTT.

CDR3 sequence: CSVGARTDYNEQFF. CDR3 nucleotides: TGCAGCGTTGGGGCCAGGACAGACTACAATGAGCAGTTCTTC. The V call is TRBV29-1, the J call TRBJ2-1, with TRBD1 as a possible D gene (6 bases). In germline, CDR1 is SQVTM, CDR2 ANQGSEA. Trimming stripped 4 bases from V and 3 bases from J, with 13 bases between. The CDR3 has 14 residues.

The J gene is TRBJ2-1, the V gene TRBV19; maybe TRBD1 (5 bases). V lost 5 bases to trimming and J lost 2 bases, with 16 bases between them. From germline, CDR1 is LNHDA and CDR2 SQIVND (reference sequence). CDR3 size: 16 residues. CDR3 in DNA: TGTGCCAGTAGTCCAAATGGGGCAGGGACCTACAATGAGCAGTTCTTC. Translating gives CASSPNGAGTYNEQFF.

This clone appeared a few times. V usage is TRBV7-2 and J usage is TRBJ2-4; 7 bases map to TRBD1. With V trimmed by 5 bases and J by 6 bases, 10 bases remained unmatched. Germline CDR1 and CDR2: SGHTA and FQGNSA. The CDR3 spans 15 residues. The CDR3 region is CASSTGPGQPNIQYF. CDR3 nucleotide sequence: TGTGCCAGCAGCACCGGCCCGGGACAGCCAAACATTCAGTACTTC.

V is TRBV7-8 and J is TRBJ1-5; 9 nucleotides match TRBD1. Germline V gives CDR1 SGHVS, CDR2 FQNEAQ. V was pared by 4 bases and J by 4 bases, with 5 bases of the junction left unmatched. The CDR3 loop spans 15 amino acids. CDR3 residues: CASSSTGTGNQPQHF. The CDR3, as DNA: TGTGCCAGCAGCTCAACCGGGACAGGGAATCAGCCCCAGCATTTT.

The chain joins TRBV28 to TRBJ2-1; a possible D gene is TRBD2 (6 bases). CDR3 length: 15 residues. Germline V gene data show CDR1 as MDHEN and CDR2 as SYDVKM. The ends were cut back, 6 bases at V and 3 bases at J, with 15 bases in the middle. The CDR3 DNA sequence: TGTGCCAGCAGACAAATGGGGGGACGCTACAATGAGCAGTTCTTC. This translates into CASRQMGGRYNEQFF.